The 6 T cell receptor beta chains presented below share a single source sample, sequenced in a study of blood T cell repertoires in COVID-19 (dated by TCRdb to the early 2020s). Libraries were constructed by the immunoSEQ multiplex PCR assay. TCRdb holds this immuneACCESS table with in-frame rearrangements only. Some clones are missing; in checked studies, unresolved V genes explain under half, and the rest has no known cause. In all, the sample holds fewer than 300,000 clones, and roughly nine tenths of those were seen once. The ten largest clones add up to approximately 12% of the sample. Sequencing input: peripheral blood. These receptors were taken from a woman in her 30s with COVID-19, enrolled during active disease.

The CDR3 sequence is CASSQTGLGNQPQHF. The CDR3 bases are TGTGCCAGCAGCCAAACAGGGCTGGGCAATCAGCCCCAGCATTTT. The chain recombines TRBV3-1 (or the pseudogene TRBV3-2) with TRBJ1-5; D perhaps matches TRBD1 (6 bases). The CDR3 spans 15 residues. The germline V gene encodes CDR1 LGHDT and CDR2 YNNKEL (reference sequence). V lost 2 bases and J 2 bases, leaving 10 bases between the germline ends.

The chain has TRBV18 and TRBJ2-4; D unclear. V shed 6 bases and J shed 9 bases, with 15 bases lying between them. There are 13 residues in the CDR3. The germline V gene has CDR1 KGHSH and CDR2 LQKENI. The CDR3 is CASSSSPSPIQYF. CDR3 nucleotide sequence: TGTGCCAGCTCCTCAAGCCCAAGCCCCATTCAGTACTTC.

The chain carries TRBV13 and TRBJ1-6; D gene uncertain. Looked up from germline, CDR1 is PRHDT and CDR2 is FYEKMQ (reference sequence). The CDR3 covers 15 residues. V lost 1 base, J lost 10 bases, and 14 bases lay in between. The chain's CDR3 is CASSLAGFLESPLHF. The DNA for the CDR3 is TGTGCCAGCAGCTTAGCGGGGTTCCTAGAATCACCCCTCCACTTT.

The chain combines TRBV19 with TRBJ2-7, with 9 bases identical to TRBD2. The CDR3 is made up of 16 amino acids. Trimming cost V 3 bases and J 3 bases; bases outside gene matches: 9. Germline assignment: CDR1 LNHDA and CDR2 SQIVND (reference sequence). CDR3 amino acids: CASSMGAGGGFYEQYF. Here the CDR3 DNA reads TGTGCCAGTAGTATGGGAGCGGGGGGAGGTTTCTACGAGCAGTACTTC.

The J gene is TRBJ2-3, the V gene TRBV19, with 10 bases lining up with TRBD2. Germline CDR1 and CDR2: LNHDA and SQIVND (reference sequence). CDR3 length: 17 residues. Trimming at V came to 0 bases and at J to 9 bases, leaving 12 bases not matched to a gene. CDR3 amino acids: CASSIDLPAGGPWTQYF. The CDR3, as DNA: TGTGCCAGTAGTATAGATCTCCCAGCGGGGGGGCCCTGGACGCAGTATTTT. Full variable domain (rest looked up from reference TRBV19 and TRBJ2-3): DGGITQSPKYLFRKEGQNVTLSCEQNLNHDAMYWYRQDPGQGLRLIYYSQIVNDFQKGDIAEGYSVSREKKESFPLTVTSAQKNPTAFYLCASSIDLPAGGPWTQYFGPGTRLTVL.

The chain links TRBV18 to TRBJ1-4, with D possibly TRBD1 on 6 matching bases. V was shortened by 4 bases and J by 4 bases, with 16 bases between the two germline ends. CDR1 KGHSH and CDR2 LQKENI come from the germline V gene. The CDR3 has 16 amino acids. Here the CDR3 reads CASSLDARGGNEKLFF. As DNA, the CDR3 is TGTGCCAGCTCACTCGACGCCAGAGGGGGTAATGAAAAACTGTTTTTT.